The 28 T cell receptor beta chains presented below share a single source sample, sequenced in a study of blood T cell repertoires in COVID-19 (dated by TCRdb to the early 2020s). The library was built by means of the immunoSEQ multiplex PCR assay. TCRdb mirrors the immuneACCESS table, restricted to in-frame sequences. Some clones are absent from its copies; in checked studies, under half trace to an unresolved V gene, and the reason for the others is unknown. The sample table records 200,000 to 250,000 clones; around 80% of these occur just once. The top ten constitute 10% of the sample. Sequenced sample: peripheral blood. These receptors were taken from a woman of 80 years or more with COVID-19, enrolled during active disease.

The gene calls are TRBV9 and TRBJ1-5; unclear D gene. Trimming shortened V by 0 bases and J by 4 bases, and 8 bases separated the two germline ends. This CDR3 is 14 amino acids long. CDR1 is SGDLS, CDR2 YYNGEE, per germline. The CDR3 nucleotides read TGTGCCAGCAGCGTAGGTCAGACTAATCAGCCCCAGCATTTT. Translated: CASSVGQTNQPQHF.

V and J are TRBV10-3 and TRBJ1-1; D ambiguous. This CDR3 spans 13 amino acids. V lost 4 bases and J 1 base, leaving 7 bases between the germline ends. Germline CDR1 is ENHRY and CDR2 is SYGVKD. CDR3 DNA: TGTGCCATCAGTGGGCAGTCGAACACTGAAGCTTTCTTT. This codes for CAISGQSNTEAFF.

The V and J genes are TRBV3-1 (or the pseudogene TRBV3-2) and TRBJ1-2; 10 nucleotides align to TRBD1. CDR1 is LGHDT and CDR2 is YNNKEL in the germline V gene (reference sequence). V lost 6 bases and J lost 4; bases outside the gene matches: 14. The CDR3 sequence is 17 residues long. The chain's CDR3 is CASRRHGQGERGYGYTF. The CDR3 DNA sequence: TGTGCCAGCAGGCGACATGGACAGGGGGAGAGGGGCTATGGCTACACCTTC.

V is TRBV28 and J is TRBJ1-2; 9 bases are a match to TRBD1. There are 17 residues in the CDR3. The V gene end was trimmed by 5 bases and the J gene end by 0 bases; junction bases not matched to a gene: 10. Germline V gives CDR1 MDHEN, CDR2 SYDVKM. CDR3 DNA sequence: TGTGCCAGCAGTGGCCGGGACAGGGCGAGATCTAACTATGGCTACACCTTC. It encodes CASSGRDRARSNYGYTF.

This chain joins TRBV11-2 and TRBJ2-1; the D gene is possibly TRBD2 (5 bases). The CDR3 length is 14 residues. Germline V gene data show CDR1 as SGHAT and CDR2 as FQNNGV. Trimming pared 10 bases from V and 4 bases from J, leaving 17 bases between. The CDR3 region is CATAQRAVYNEQFF. For the CDR3, the DNA is TGTGCCACAGCCCAGAGGGCGGTGTACAATGAGCAGTTCTTC.

This clone was picked up one time. This chain links TRBV4-3 with TRBJ2-2; D uncertain. Deletions cut 0 bases from V and 2 bases from J, with 10 bases between. The CDR3 spans 16 residues. Germline lookup yields CDR1 LGHNA and CDR2 YSLEER. The CDR3: CASSQESFRNTGELFF. For the CDR3, the DNA is TGCGCCAGCAGCCAAGAGTCTTTTCGTAACACCGGGGAGCTGTTTTTT.

The V gene is TRBV5-6, the J gene TRBJ1-1, with D hard to call. The CDR3 sequence is 13 residues long. Between the trimmed V and J ends, which lost 3 bases and 0 bases, there was a span of 6 bases. Germline values: CDR1 SGHDT, CDR2 YYEEEE. CDR3 protein: CASSSVMNTEAFF. The CDR3 DNA reads as TGTGCCAGCAGCTCGGTTATGAACACTGAAGCTTTCTTT.

The CDR3 loop reads CASSRSGQNYEQYF. The CDR3 DNA sequence: TGTGCCAGCAGCCGCTCGGGACAGAACTACGAGCAGTACTTC. This chain joins TRBV5-6 and TRBJ2-7; 7 bases agree with TRBD1. Germline V gene lookup returns CDR1 SGHDT and CDR2 YYEEEE. This CDR3 region has 14 residues. Trimming cost V 4 bases and J 3 bases; bases outside gene matches: 7.

The V gene is TRBV28, the J gene TRBJ2-3; no reliable D call. Trimming took off 6 bases at V and 0 bases at J, with 13 bases between the two ends. Germline V gene sequence: CDR1 MDHEN, CDR2 SYDVKM. The CDR3 has 15 amino acids. The DNA for the CDR3 is TGTGCCAGCAGCCCACTGCGTTCTAGCACAGATACGCAGTATTTT. Translated, it gives CASSPLRSSTDTQYF. The full variable domain, with the rest looked up from reference TRBV28 and TRBJ2-3, is DVKVTQSSRYLVKRTGEKVFLECVQDMDHENMFWYRQDPGLGLRLIYFSYDVKMKEKGDIPEGYSVSREKKERFSLILESASTNQTSMYLCASSPLRSSTDTQYFGPGTRLTVL.

The chain joins TRBV6-5 to TRBJ2-3, with a tentative D call TRBD1 (8 bases). CDR1 is MNHEY and CDR2 is SVGAGI in the germline V gene. Trimming took 2 bases from V and 6 from J, leaving 12 bases between them. The CDR3 length is 14 residues. The CDR3 nucleotides are TGTGCCAGCAGTTACACAGGGGGAGGGGATACGCAGTATTTT. This codes for CASSYTGGGDTQYF.

V gene TRBV28 combines with J gene TRBJ1-2, with D perhaps TRBD1 (5 bases). The germline V gene has CDR1 MDHEN and CDR2 SYDVKM. The CDR3 is 14 residues long. Deletions cut 7 bases from V and 8 bases from J, with 20 bases between. The CDR3 region is CASTSLVGARGYTF. For the CDR3, the DNA is TGTGCCAGCACCTCCTTAGTTGGGGCCCGGGGCTACACCTTC.

The chain is built from TRBV4-1 and TRBJ1-4, with a tentative D call TRBD1 (6 bases). The CDR3 sequence is 16 residues long. The germline CDR1 and CDR2 sequences are MGHRA and YSYEKL. With 6 bases removed from V and 4 bases from J, the gap between germline ends came to 18 bases. The CDR3 sequence is CASRDSPALLNEKLFF. The DNA for the CDR3 is TGCGCCAGCAGGGACAGCCCCGCCCTGCTTAATGAAAAACTGTTTTTT.

The chain is built from TRBV19 and TRBJ2-2, with TRBD1 matching over 7 bases. This CDR3 has 14 amino acids. Trimming at V came to 6 bases and at J to 6 bases, leaving 7 bases not matched to a gene. CDR1 and CDR2 from the germline V gene are LNHDA and SQIVND (reference sequence). The CDR3 DNA sequence: TGTGCCAGTAGCGTTAGACAGGGCTCCGGGGAGCTGTTTTTT. This gives the protein CASSVRQGSGELFF.

The V gene is TRBV5-6, the J gene TRBJ2-5, with D tentatively TRBD1 (6 bases). The germline V gene encodes CDR1 SGHDT and CDR2 YYEEEE. The CDR3 runs 15 residues. The ends were cut back, 2 bases at V and 1 base at J, with 12 bases in the middle. The CDR3 spells CASSLRGTSQETQYF. CDR3 coding DNA: TGTGCCAGCAGCTTAAGGGGGACGAGCCAAGAGACCCAGTACTTC.

The chain links TRBV14 to TRBJ1-5, with D possibly matching TRBD1 (6 bases). V gave up 1 base and J gave up 5 bases, with 12 bases separating them. Germline V gene lookup returns CDR1 SGHDN and CDR2 FVKESK. The CDR3 loop spans 15 amino acids. The CDR3 loop reads CASSQGGGEDQPQHF. As DNA, the CDR3 is TGTGCCAGCAGCCAAGGAGGGGGGGAAGATCAGCCCCAGCATTTT.

The chain recombines TRBV28 with TRBJ2-3; tentative D call: TRBD1 (6 bases). Per the germline V gene, CDR1 is MDHEN and CDR2 is SYDVKM. V was cut by 6 bases and J by 6 bases, with 19 bases left in between. The CDR3 has 15 amino acids. The CDR3 region has the DNA TGTGCCAGCAGCCTACAGGGCCCAGCAGGCGATACGCAGTATTTT. Translating it yields CASSLQGPAGDTQYF.

This chain links TRBV5-1 with TRBJ1-4, with 9 bases identical to TRBD1. The CDR3 runs 14 residues. Germline CDR1 is SGHRS and CDR2 is YFSETQ. V gave up 4 bases and J gave up 14 bases; unmatched junction bases: 12. CDR3 sequence: CASSLEGTGSWLFF. CDR3 DNA sequence: TGCGCCAGCAGCCTCGAGGGGACAGGGAGTTGGCTGTTTTTT.

This clone is a singleton in its sample. The chain recombines TRBV4-2 with TRBJ1-5; the D gene is possibly TRBD1 (6 bases). V lost 0 bases and J lost 4, with 13 bases in between. The CDR3 spans 16 residues. Germline lookup yields CDR1 LGHNA and CDR2 YNFKEQ. CDR3 protein: CASSQDFTGTNQPQHF. In nucleotides, the CDR3 is TGTGCCAGCAGCCAAGATTTTACAGGGACGAATCAGCCCCAGCATTTT.

This rearrangement joins TRBV14 to TRBJ2-7, with 8 bases aligning to TRBD1. V shed 4 bases, J shed 6 bases, and the junction held 2 bases outside the gene matches. The CDR3 totals 12 residues. Germline loops: CDR1 SGHDN, CDR2 FVKESK. The DNA for the CDR3 is TGTGCCAGCAGCCGTGACAGGGGCGAGCAGTACTTC. It encodes CASSRDRGEQYF.

The rearrangement links TRBV12-3 or TRBV12-4 to TRBJ1-1; 7 bases match TRBD1. V trimming: 4 bases; J trimming: 10 bases; junction bases outside the gene matches: 3. The CDR3 loop spans 11 amino acids. The CDR3 DNA sequence: TGTGCCAGCAGTTCGACAGGGAGAGCTTTCTTT. As protein: CASSSTGRAFF.

The V call is TRBV7-2, the J call TRBJ1-2; 10 nucleotides align to TRBD1. In germline, CDR1 is SGHTA, CDR2 FQGNSA. Trimming cost V 1 base and J 9 bases; bases outside gene matches: 5. CDR3 length: 14 residues. As DNA, the CDR3 is TGTGCCAGCAGCTTAGGACAGGGGGCACGAAGCTACACCTTC. This gives the protein CASSLGQGARSYTF. Based on the CDR3 plus reference TRBV7-2 and TRBJ1-2, the full variable domain is GAGVSQSPSNKVTEKGKDVELRCDPISGHTALYWYRQSLGQGLEFLIYFQGNSAPDKSGLPSDRFSAERTGGSVSTLTIQRTQQEDSAVYLCASSLGQGARSYTFGSGTRLTVV.

Remarks on this clone: Within the sample, other DNA sequences also encode this same CDR3. V gene TRBV6-2 or TRBV6-3 combines with J gene TRBJ1-5; D call uncertain. Between the trimmed V and J ends, which lost 2 bases and 5 bases, there was a span of 4 bases. The CDR3 is 12 amino acids. Germline CDR1 MNHEY, CDR2 SVGEGT. As DNA, the CDR3 is TGTGCCAGCAGTTACAGCTATCAGCCCCAGCATTTT. Residues: CASSYSYQPQHF.

The chain uses TRBV28 and TRBJ2-3, with 11 bases that match TRBD2. The CDR3 is 15 amino acids. Per germline, CDR1 MDHEN and CDR2 SYDVKM. Losses at the gene ends were 3 bases for V and 4 bases for J; bases not matched to a gene: 3. The CDR3 DNA follows: TGTGCCAGCAGTTTTTTTAGCGGGGGGGCAGATACGCAGTATTTT. The encoded protein is CASSFFSGGADTQYF. The full variable domain, with the rest looked up from reference TRBV28 and TRBJ2-3, is DVKVTQSSRYLVKRTGEKVFLECVQDMDHENMFWYRQDPGLGLRLIYFSYDVKMKEKGDIPEGYSVSREKKERFSLILESASTNQTSMYLCASSFFSGGADTQYFGPGTRLTVL.

This clone was detected a few times. V gene TRBV25-1 combines with J gene TRBJ1-6; maybe TRBD1 (5 bases). The CDR3 runs 15 residues. Trimming took 2 bases from V and 4 from J, leaving 9 bases between them. Germline V gene data show CDR1 as MGHDK and CDR2 as SYGVNS. The CDR3, as DNA: TGTGCCAGCAGTGAAGGGCAGGGTTATAATTCACCCCTCCACTTT. Translation gives CASSEGQGYNSPLHF.

The chain links TRBV5-1 to TRBJ1-1; 8 nucleotides align to TRBD1. CDR1 and CDR2 from the germline V gene are SGHRS and YFSETQ. This CDR3 contains 14 residues. The ends lost 0 bases at V and 4 bases at J; junction bases unmatched: 2. The CDR3 DNA reads TGCGCCAGCAGCTTGGACAGGGGGAGCACTGAAGCTTTCTTT. Protein: CASSLDRGSTEAFF.

This clone came up once. The J gene is TRBJ2-3, the V gene TRBV6-5; 8 bases fit TRBD2. The germline gives CDR1 MNHEY, CDR2 SVGAGI. J lost 1 base, V lost 10 bases, and 7 bases had no gene match. The CDR3 sequence is 14 residues long. Here the CDR3 reads CATSGGVGTDTQYF. CDR3 DNA: TGTGCCACGTCGGGGGGGGTCGGCACAGATACGCAGTATTTT.

The chain carries TRBV4-3 and TRBJ1-2; D unclear. V shed 5 bases and J shed 4 bases, with 17 bases lying between them. CDR3 length equals 15 residues. Per germline, CDR1 LGHNA and CDR2 YSLEER. CDR3 in amino acids: CASSGGIWESYGYTF. Written as DNA, the CDR3 is TGCGCCAGCAGCGGAGGGATTTGGGAGTCCTATGGCTACACCTTC.

This chain uses TRBV19 with TRBJ1-2, with D possibly TRBD1 on 5 matching bases. Germline V gene sequence: CDR1 LNHDA, CDR2 SQIVND (reference sequence). CDR3 length: 14 residues. V lost 4 bases and J lost 0, with 9 bases in between. As DNA, the CDR3 is TGTGCCAGTAGTACAGGGATGCCTAACTATGGCTACACCTTC. Its protein product is CASSTGMPNYGYTF.